This T cell receptor beta chain was identified in a study of blood T cell repertoires in COVID-19. The CDR3 sequence is 14 residues long. With V trimmed by 7 bases and J by 4 bases, 4 bases remained unmatched. Per germline, CDR1 SEHNR and CDR2 FQNEAQ (reference sequence). Method: immunoSEQ multiplex PCR; TCRdb's copy keeps in-frame clones and lacks some. The sample lists 150,000 to 200,000 clones, 80% to 85% seen once, with about 2.7% in the top ten. This TCR was sampled from a human donor with acute or convalescent COVID-19. The donor label of this sample is uncertain. The sequencing input was peripheral blood. The chain has TRBV7-9 and TRBJ1-3; 10 nucleotides match TRBD1. CDR3 nucleotide sequence: TGTGCCAGCAAGAGGGGACAGGGGGGAAACACCATATATTTT. Translating it yields CASKRGQGGNTIYF.